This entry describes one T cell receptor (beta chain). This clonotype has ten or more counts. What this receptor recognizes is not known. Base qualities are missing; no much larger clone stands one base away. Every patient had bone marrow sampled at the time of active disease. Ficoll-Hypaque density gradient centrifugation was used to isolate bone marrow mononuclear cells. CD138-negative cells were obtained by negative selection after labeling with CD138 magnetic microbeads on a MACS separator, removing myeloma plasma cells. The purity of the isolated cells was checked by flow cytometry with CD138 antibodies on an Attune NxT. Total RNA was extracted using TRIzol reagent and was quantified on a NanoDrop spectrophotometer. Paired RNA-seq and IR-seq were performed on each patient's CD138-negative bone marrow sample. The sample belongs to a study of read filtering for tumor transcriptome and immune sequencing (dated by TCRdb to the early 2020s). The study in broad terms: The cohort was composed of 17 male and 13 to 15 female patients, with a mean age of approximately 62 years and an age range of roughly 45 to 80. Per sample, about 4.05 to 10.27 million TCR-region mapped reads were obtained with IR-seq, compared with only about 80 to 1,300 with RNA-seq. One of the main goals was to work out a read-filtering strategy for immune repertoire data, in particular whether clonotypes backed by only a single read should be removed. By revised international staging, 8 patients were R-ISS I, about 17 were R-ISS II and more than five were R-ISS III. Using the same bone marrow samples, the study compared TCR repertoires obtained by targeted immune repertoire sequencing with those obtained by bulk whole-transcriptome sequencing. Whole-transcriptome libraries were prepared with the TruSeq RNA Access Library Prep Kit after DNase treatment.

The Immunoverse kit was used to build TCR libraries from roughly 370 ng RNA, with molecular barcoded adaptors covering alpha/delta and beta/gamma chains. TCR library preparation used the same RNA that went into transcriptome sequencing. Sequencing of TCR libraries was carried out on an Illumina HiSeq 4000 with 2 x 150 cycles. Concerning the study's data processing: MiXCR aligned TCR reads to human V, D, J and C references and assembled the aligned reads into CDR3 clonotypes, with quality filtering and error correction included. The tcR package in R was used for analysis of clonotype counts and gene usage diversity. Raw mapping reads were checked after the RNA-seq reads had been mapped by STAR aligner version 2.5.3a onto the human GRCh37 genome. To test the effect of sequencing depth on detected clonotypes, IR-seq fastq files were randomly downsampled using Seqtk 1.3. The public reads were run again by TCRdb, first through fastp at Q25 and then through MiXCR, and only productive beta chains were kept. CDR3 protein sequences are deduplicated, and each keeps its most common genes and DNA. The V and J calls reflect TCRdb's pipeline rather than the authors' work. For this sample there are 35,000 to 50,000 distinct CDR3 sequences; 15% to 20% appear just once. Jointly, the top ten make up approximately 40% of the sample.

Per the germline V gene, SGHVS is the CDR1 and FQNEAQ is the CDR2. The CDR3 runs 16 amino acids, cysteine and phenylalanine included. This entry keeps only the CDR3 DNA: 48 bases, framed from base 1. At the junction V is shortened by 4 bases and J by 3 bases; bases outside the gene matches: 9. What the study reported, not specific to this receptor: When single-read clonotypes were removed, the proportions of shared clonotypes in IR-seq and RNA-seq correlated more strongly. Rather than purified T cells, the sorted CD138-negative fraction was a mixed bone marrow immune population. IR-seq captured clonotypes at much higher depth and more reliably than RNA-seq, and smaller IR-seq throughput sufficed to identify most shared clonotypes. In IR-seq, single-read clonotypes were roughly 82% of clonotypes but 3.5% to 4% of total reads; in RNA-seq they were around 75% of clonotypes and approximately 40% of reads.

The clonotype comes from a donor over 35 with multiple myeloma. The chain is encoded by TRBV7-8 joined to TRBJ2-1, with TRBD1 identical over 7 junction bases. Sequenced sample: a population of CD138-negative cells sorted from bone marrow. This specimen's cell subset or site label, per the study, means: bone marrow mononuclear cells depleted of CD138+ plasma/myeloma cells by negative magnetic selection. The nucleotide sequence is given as TGTGCCAGCAGCTCCACCGGGACAGTCAGCTACAATGAGCAGTTCTTC. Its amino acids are CASSSTGTVSYNEQFF.